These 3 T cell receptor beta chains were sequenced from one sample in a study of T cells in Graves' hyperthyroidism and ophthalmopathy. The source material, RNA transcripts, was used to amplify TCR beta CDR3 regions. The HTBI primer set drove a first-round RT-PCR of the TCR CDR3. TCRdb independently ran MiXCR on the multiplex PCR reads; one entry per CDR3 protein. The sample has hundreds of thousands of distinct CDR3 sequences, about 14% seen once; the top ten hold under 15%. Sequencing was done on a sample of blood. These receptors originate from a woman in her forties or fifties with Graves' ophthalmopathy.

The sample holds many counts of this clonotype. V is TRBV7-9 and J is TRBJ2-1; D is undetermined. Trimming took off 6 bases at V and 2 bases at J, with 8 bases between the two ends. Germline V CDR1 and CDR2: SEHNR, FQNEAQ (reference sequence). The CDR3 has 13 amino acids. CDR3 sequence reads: CASRPGAYNEQFF. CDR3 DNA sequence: TGTGCCAGCAGGCCGGGCGCCTACAATGAGCAGTTCTTC.

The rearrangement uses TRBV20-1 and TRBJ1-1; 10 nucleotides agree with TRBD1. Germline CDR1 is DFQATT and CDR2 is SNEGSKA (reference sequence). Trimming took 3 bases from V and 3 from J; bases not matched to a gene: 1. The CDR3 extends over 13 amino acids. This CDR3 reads CSASGQGDTEAFF. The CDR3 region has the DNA TGCAGTGCTAGCGGACAGGGGGACACTGAAGCTTTCTTT.

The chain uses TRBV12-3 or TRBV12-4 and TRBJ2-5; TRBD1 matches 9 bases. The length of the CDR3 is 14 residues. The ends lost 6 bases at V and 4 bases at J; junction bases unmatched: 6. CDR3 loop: CASSHGQGTETQYF. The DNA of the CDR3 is TGTGCCAGCAGCCACGGACAGGGGACAGAGACCCAGTACTTC.